This T cell receptor beta chain was captured in a study of T cells in Graves' hyperthyroidism and ophthalmopathy. Amplified regions were TCR beta CDR3 sequences from RNA transcripts. With the HTBI primer set, the TCR CDR3 went through a first round of RT-PCR. From the multiplex PCR reads, TCRdb called clonotypes with MiXCR, one entry per CDR3 protein. The sample records about 350,000 distinct CDR3 sequences, about 18% being singletons. Germline V gene lookup returns CDR1 LNHDA and CDR2 SQIVND (reference sequence). CDR3 length: 16 amino acids. In its sample, this clonotype was seen a few times. Germline and junction disagree at one end, which may indicate a read error.

The material sequenced was blood. This TCR was sampled from a woman under 40 with Graves' hyperthyroidism that later progressed to Graves' ophthalmopathy. V usage is TRBV19 and J usage is TRBJ1-1, with D perhaps matching TRBD1 (6 bases). CDR3 sequence reads: CASSMRRGGRDTEAFF. DNA for the CDR3: TGTGCCAGTAGCATGAGGAGGGGGGGCAGGGACACTGAGGCTTTCTTT.